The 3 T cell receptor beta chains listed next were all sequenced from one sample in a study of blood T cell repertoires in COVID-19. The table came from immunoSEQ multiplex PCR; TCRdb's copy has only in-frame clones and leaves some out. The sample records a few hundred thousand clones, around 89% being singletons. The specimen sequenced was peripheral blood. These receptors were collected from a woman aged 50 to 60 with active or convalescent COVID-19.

The CDR3 here is CASSARQGVATNEKLFF. As DNA, the CDR3 is TGTGCCAGCAGCGCCCGACAGGGGGTTGCAACTAATGAAAAACTGTTTTTT. This chain links TRBV9 with TRBJ1-4; 9 nucleotides line up with TRBD1. Germline lookup yields CDR1 SGDLS and CDR2 YYNGEE. V lost 3 bases to trimming and J lost 0 bases; unmatched junction nucleotides: 6. CDR3 length: 17 amino acids.

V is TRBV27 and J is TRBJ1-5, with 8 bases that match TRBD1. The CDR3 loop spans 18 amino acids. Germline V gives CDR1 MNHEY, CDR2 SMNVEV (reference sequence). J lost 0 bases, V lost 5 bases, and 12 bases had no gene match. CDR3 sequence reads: CASSLRGQARYSNQPQHF. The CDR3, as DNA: TGTGCCAGCAGTCTCAGGGGACAGGCGAGATATAGCAATCAGCCCCAGCATTTT.

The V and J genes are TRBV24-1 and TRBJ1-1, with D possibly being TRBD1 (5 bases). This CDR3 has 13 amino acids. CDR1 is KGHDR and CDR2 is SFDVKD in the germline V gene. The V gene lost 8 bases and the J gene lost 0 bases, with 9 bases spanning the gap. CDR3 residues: CATMGPLNTEAFF. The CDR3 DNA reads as TGTGCCACCATGGGGCCGCTGAACACTGAAGCTTTCTTT.